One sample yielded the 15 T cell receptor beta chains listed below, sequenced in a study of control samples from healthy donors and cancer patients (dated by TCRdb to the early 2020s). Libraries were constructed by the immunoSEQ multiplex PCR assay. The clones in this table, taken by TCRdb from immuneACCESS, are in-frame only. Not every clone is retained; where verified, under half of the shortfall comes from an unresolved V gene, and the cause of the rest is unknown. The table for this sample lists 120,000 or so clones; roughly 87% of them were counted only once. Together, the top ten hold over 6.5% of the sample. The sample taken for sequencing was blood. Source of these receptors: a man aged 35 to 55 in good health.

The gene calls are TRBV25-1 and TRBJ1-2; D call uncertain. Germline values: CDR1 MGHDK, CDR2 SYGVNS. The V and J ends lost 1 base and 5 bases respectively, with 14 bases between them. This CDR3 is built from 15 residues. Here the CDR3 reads CASSEFNGLWYGYTF. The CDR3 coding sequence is TGTGCCAGCAGTGAATTTAACGGATTGTGGTATGGCTACACCTTC.

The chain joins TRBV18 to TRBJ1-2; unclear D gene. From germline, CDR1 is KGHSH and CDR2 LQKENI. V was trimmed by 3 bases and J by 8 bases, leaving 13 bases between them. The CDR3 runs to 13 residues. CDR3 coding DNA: TGTGCCAGCTCACCCGACAAGGGTGGGGGCTACACCTTC. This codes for CASSPDKGGGYTF.

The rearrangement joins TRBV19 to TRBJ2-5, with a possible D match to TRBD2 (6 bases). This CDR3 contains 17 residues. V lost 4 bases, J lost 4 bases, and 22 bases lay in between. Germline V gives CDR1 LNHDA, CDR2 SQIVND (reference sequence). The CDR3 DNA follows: TGTGCCAGTAGTAGGTTCGGGGGTGGCCCAAAGGGAGAGACCCAGTACTTC. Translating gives CASSRFGGGPKGETQYF. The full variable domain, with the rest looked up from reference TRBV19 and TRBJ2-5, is DGGITQSPKYLFRKEGQNVTLSCEQNLNHDAMYWYRQDPGQGLRLIYYSQIVNDFQKGDIAEGYSVSREKKESFPLTVTSAQKNPTAFYLCASSRFGGGPKGETQYFGPGTRLLVL.

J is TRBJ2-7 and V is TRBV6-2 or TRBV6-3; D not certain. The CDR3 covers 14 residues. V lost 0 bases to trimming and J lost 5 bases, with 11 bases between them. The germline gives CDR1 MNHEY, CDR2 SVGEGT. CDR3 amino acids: CASSYSSLFNEQYF. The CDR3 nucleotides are TGTGCCAGCAGTTACTCTTCCTTATTCAACGAGCAGTACTTC.

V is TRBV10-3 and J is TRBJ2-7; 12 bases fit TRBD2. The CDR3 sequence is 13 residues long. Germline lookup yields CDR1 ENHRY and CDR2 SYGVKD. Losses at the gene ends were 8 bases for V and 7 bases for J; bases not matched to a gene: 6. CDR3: CAISTSGGEEQYF. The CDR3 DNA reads TGTGCCATCTCGACTAGCGGGGGAGAGGAGCAGTACTTC.

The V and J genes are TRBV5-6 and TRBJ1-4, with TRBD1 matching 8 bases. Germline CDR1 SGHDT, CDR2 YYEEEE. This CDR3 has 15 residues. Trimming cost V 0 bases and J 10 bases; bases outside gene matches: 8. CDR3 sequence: CASSLDRGVEGKLFF. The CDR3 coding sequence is TGTGCCAGCAGCTTGGACAGGGGGGTAGAGGGAAAACTGTTTTTT.

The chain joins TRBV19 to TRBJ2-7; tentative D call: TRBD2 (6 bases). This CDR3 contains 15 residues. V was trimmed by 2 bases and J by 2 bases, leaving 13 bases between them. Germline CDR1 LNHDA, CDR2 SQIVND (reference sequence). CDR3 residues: CASSISASATYEQYF. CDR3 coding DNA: TGTGCCAGTAGTATATCGGCTAGCGCAACCTACGAGCAGTACTTC.

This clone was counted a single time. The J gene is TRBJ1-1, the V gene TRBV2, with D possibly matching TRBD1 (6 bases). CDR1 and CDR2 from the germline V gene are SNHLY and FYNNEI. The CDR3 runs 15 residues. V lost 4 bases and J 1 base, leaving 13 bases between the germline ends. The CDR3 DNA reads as TGTGCCAGCAGTGCCGACAGGATGAGGAACACTGAAGCTTTCTTT. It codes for CASSADRMRNTEAFF.

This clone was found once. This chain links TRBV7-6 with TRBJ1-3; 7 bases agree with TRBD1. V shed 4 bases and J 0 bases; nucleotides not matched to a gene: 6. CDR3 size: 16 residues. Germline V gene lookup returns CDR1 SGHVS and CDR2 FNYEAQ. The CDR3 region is CASSYRDSTSGNTIYF. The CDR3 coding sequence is TGTGCCAGCAGCTATAGGGACAGCACCTCTGGAAACACCATATATTTT.

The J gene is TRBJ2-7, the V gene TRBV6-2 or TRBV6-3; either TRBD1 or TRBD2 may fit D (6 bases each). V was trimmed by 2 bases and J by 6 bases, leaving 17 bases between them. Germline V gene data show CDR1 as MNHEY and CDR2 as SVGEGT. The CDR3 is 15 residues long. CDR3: CASSYRGTLGSEQYF. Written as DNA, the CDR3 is TGTGCCAGCAGTTACCGCGGGACATTAGGGAGCGAGCAGTACTTC.

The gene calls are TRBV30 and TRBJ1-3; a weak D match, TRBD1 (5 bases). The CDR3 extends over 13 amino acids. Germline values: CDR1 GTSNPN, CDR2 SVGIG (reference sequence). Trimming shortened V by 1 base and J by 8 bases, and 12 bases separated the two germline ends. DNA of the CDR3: TGTGCCTGGAGTGAGGGGTTCTCAGACACCATATATTTT. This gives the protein CAWSEGFSDTIYF.

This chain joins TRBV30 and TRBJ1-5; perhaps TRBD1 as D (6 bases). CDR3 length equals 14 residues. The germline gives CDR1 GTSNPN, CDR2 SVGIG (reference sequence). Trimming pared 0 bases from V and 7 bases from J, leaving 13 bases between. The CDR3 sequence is CAWSVRGAGQPQHF. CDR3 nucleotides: TGTGCCTGGAGTGTACGGGGGGCGGGACAGCCCCAGCATTTT.

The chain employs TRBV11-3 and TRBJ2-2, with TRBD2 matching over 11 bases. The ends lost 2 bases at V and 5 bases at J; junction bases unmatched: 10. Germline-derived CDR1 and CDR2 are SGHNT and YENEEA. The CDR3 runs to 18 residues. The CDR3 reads CASSLIPALAGETGELFF. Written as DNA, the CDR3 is TGTGCCAGCAGCTTAATCCCTGCACTAGCGGGGGAGACCGGGGAGCTGTTTTTT.

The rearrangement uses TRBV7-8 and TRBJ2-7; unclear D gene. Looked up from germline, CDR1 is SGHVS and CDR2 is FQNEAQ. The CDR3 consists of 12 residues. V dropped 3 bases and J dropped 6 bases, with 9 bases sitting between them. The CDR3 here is CASSFSSLEQYF. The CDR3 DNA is TGTGCCAGCAGCTTCTCCTCTCTCGAGCAGTACTTC.

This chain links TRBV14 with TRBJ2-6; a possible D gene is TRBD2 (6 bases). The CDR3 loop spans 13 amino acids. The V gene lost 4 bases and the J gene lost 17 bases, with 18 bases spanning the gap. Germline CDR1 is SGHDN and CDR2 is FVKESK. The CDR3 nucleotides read TGTGCCAGCAGCCCCGGGAGCATGGGTCCGTTGACTTTC. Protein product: CASSPGSMGPLTF.